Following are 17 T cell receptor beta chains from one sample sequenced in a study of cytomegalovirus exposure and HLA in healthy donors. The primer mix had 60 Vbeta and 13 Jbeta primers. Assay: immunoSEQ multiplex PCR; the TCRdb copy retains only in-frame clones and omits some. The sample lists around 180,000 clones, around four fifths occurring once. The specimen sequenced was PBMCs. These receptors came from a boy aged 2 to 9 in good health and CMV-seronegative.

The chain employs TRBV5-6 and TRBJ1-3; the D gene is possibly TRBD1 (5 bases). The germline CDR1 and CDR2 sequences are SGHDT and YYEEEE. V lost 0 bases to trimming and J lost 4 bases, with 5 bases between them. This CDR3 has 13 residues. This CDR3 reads CASSLGQGNTIYF. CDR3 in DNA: TGTGCCAGCAGCTTGGGACAGGGAAACACCATATATTTT.

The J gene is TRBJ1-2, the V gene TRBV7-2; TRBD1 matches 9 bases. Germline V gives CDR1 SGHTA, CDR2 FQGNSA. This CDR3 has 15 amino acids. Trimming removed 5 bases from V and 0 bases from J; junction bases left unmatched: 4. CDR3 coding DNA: TGTGCCAGCAGCGTAACAGGGGGCGCTAACTATGGCTACACCTTC. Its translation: CASSVTGGANYGYTF. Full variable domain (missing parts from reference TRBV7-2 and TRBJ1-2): GAGVSQSPSNKVTEKGKDVELRCDPISGHTALYWYRQSLGQGLEFLIYFQGNSAPDKSGLPSDRFSAERTGGSVSTLTIQRTQQEDSAVYLCASSVTGGANYGYTFGSGTRLTVV.

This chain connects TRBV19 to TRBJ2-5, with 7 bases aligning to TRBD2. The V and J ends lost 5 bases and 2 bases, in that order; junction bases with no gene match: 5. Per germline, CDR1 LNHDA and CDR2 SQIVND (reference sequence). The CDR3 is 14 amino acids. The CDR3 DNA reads TGTGCCAGTAGTCGAGCGGGGAGACAAGAGACCCAGTACTTC. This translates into CASSRAGRQETQYF.

CDR3 in amino acids: CSVVVTGYGYTF. The CDR3 nucleotides read TGCAGCGTTGTCGTAACAGGCTATGGCTACACCTTC. This chain connects TRBV29-1 to TRBJ1-2, with D possibly TRBD1 on 5 matching bases. Trimming pared 4 bases from V and 4 bases from J, leaving 10 bases between. The CDR3 runs to 12 residues. CDR1 SQVTM and CDR2 ANQGSEA come from the germline V gene.

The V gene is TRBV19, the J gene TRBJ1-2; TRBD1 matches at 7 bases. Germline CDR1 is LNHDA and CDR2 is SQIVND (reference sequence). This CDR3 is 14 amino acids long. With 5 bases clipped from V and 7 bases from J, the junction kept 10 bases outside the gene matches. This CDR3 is CASSYKGQFPGYTF. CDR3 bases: TGTGCCAGTAGTTATAAGGGACAGTTTCCTGGCTACACCTTC.

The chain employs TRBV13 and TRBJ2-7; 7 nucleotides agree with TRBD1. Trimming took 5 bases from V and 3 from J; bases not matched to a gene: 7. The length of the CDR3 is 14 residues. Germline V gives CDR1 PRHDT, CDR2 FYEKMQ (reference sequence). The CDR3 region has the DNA TGTGCCAGCAGCATCGACAGGGTCGGCTACGAGCAGTACTTC. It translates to CASSIDRVGYEQYF.

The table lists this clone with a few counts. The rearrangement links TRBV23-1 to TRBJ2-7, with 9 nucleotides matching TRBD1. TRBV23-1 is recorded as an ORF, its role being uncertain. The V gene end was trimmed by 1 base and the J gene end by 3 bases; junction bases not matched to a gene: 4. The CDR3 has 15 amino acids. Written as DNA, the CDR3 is TGCGCCAGCAGTCAATTCAGGACAGGGGACTACGAGCAGTACTTC. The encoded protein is CASSQFRTGDYEQYF.

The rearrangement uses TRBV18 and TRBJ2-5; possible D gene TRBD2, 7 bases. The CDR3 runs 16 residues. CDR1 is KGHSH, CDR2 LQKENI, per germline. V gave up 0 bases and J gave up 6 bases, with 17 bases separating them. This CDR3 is CASSPPGGGGPKTQYF. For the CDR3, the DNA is TGTGCCAGCTCACCACCGGGAGGGGGAGGCCCCAAGACCCAGTACTTC.

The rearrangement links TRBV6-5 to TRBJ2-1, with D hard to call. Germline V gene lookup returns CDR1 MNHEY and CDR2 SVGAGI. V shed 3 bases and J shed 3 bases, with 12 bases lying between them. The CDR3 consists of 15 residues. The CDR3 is CASSYQQSSYNEQFF. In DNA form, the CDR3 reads TGTGCCAGCAGTTATCAACAGTCAAGCTACAATGAGCAGTTCTTC.

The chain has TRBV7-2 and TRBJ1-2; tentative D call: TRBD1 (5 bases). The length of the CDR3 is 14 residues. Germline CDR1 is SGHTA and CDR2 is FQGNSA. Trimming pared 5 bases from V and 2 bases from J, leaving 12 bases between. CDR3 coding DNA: TGTGCCAGCAGCCCTCCAGGGTTAAACTATGGCTACACCTTC. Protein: CASSPPGLNYGYTF. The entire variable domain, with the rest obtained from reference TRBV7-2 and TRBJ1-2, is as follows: GAGVSQSPSNKVTEKGKDVELRCDPISGHTALYWYRQSLGQGLEFLIYFQGNSAPDKSGLPSDRFSAERTGGSVSTLTIQRTQQEDSAVYLCASSPPGLNYGYTFGSGTRLTVV.

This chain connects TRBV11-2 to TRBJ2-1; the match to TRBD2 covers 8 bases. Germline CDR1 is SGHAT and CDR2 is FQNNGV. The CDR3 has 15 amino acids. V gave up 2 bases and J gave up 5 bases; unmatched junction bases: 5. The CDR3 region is CASSLQGLANNEQFF. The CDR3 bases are TGTGCCAGCAGCTTACAAGGACTAGCTAACAATGAGCAGTTCTTC.

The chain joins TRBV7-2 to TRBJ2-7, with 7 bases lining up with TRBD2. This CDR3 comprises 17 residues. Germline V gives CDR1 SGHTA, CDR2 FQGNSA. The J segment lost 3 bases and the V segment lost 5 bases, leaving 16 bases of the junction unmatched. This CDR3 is CASSLSWGGVAVYEQYF. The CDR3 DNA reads TGTGCCAGCAGCCTATCGTGGGGGGGAGTAGCAGTCTACGAGCAGTACTTC.

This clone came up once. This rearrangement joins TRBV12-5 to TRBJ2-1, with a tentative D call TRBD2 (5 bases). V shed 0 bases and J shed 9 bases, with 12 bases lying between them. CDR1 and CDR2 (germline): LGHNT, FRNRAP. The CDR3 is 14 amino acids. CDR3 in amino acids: CASGLVTMGSEQFF. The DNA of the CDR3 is TGTGCTAGTGGTTTGGTCACGATGGGGAGTGAGCAGTTCTTC.

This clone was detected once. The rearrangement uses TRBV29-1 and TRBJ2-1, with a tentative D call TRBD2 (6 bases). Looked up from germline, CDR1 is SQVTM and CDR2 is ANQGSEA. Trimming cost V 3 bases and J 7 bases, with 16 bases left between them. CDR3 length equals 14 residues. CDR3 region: CSVDGGVTTNEQFF. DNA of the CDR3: TGCAGCGTTGATGGAGGGGTTACTACTAATGAGCAGTTCTTC.

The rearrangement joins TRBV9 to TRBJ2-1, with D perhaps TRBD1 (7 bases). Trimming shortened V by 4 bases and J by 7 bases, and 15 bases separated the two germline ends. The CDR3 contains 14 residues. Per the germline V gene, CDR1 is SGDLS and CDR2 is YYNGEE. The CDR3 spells CASSLGGGGNEQFF. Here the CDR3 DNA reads TGTGCCAGCAGCCTCGGAGGGGGCGGGAATGAGCAGTTCTTC.

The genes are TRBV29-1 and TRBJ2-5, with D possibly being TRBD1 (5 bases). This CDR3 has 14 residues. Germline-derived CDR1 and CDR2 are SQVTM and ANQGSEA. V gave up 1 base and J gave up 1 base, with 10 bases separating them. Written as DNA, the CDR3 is TGCAGCGTTGAAGGGACAACTTTCCAAGAGACCCAGTACTTC. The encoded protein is CSVEGTTFQETQYF.

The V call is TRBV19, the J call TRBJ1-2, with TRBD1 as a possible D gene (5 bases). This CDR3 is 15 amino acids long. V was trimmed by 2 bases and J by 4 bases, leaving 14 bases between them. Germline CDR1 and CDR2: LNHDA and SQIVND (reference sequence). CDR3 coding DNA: TGTGCCAGTAGTATAATCGGGACTGAATTCTATGGCTACACCTTC. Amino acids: CASSIIGTEFYGYTF.